This T cell receptor (beta chain) was captured in a study of T cell repertoires in cytomegalovirus infection. V lost 6 bases and J lost 4, with 16 bases in between. This CDR3 region has 15 residues. Germline CDR1 WSHSY, CDR2 SAAADI. The table lists this clonotype with a few counts. TCRdb fed the reads into MiXCR, producing one record per CDR3 protein. The repertoire includes 150,000 to 200,000 distinct CDR3 sequences, approximately 28% of them detected once, and 30% to 35% sits in the top ten. The sample was PBMCs. The chain uses TRBV10-2 and TRBJ1-5; D perhaps matches TRBD1 (5 bases). The origin of this receptor is a human donor in good health (CMV status not recorded). Some clones in this sample may be carry-over from other donors' samples. CDR3 coding DNA: TGCGCCAGCAGCGGGACGCCTAGTTGGAATCAGCCCCAGCATTTT. Translating it yields CASSGTPSWNQPQHF.